These 19 T cell receptor beta chains share one sample of origin, sequenced in a study of vaccination effects on CD4 cells after COVID-19. Following 10 days of culture, CD4+ T cells were isolated. The infection with SARS-CoV-2 (confirmed by PCR) occurred in this person between March and December 2020. Two doses of either BNT162b2 or mRNA-1273 were given to each participant. Method: immunoSEQ multiplex PCR; TCRdb's copy keeps in-frame clones and lacks some. The data hold about 44,000 clones, with 76% observed a single time. No antigen is known for these receptors. This specimen consisted of CD4+ T cells from PBMCs cultured without peptide, obtained after COVID-19 vaccination. These receptors were obtained from a human donor who had a prior SARS-CoV-2 infection.

The CDR3 is CASSPDMSNYEQYF. The CDR3, as DNA: TGTGCCAGCAGCCCCGATATGTCCAACTACGAGCAGTACTTC. The chain joins TRBV5-4 to TRBJ2-7; D not resolved. Germline lookup yields CDR1 SGHNT and CDR2 YYREEE (reference sequence). V dropped 4 bases and J dropped 3 bases, with 14 bases sitting between them. CDR3 length: 14 residues.

This chain links TRBV19 with TRBJ2-6; a weak D match, TRBD2 (5 bases). V was clipped by 1 base and J by 1 base, with 5 bases between them. Germline V gene lookup returns CDR1 LNHDA and CDR2 SQIVND (reference sequence). This CDR3 comprises 15 residues. CDR3 residues: CASSIGRSGANVLTF. CDR3 DNA: TGTGCCAGTAGTATAGGGAGGTCTGGGGCCAACGTCCTGACTTTC.

The chain links TRBV5-6 to TRBJ2-5; D not certain. CDR3 length: 14 amino acids. Germline-derived CDR1 and CDR2 are SGHDT and YYEEEE. V was shortened by 1 base and J by 2 bases, with 9 bases between the two germline ends. The CDR3 sequence: CASSLTRVQETQYF. As DNA, the CDR3 is TGTGCCAGCAGCTTGACGCGTGTACAAGAGACCCAGTACTTC. Supplemented by reference TRBV5-6 and TRBJ2-5, the full variable domain reads DAGVTQSPTHLIKTRGQQVTLRCSPKSGHDTVSWYQQALGQGPQFIFQYYEEEERQRGNFPDRFSGHQFPNYSSELNVNALLLGDSALYLCASSLTRVQETQYFGPGTRLLVL.

V gene TRBV20-1 combines with J gene TRBJ2-3, with D possibly TRBD2 on 6 matching bases. The CDR3 is 15 amino acids. Germline V gene lookup returns CDR1 DFQATT and CDR2 SNEGSKA (reference sequence). V was clipped by 3 bases and J by 1 base, with 14 bases between them. The CDR3 nucleotides are TGCAGTGCTAGTGGGACTCCCGTAGGCACAGATACGCAGTATTTT. It yields the protein CSASGTPVGTDTQYF.

The genes are TRBV5-4 and TRBJ2-7; the D gene is possibly TRBD1 (5 bases). V was pared by 4 bases and J by 5 bases, with 16 bases between. The V gene's germline CDR1 is SGHNT and CDR2 YYREEE (reference sequence). CDR3 length: 14 amino acids. CDR3 nucleotides: TGTGCCAGCAGCCCTAAGGGCCCCAGGGACGAGCAGTACTTC. Protein: CASSPKGPRDEQYF.

The chain couples TRBV6-6 to TRBJ2-1, with unresolved D. The CDR3 length is 12 residues. V was cut by 10 bases and J by 9 bases, with 16 bases left in between. CDR1 MNHNY and CDR2 SVGAGI come from the germline V gene (reference sequence). The CDR3 nucleotides read TGTGCCACCCACCCCGGCAGTGGTGAGCAGTTCTTC. Protein product: CATHPGSGEQFF.

This chain joins TRBV7-9 and TRBJ2-1, with D tentatively TRBD2 (5 bases). Trimming pared 2 bases from V and 5 bases from J, leaving 13 bases between. CDR3 length equals 15 residues. Per the germline V gene, CDR1 is SEHNR and CDR2 is FQNEAQ (reference sequence). The CDR3 spells CASSLLGLANNEQFF. DNA of the CDR3: TGTGCCAGCAGCTTATTGGGTCTAGCCAACAATGAGCAGTTCTTC.

The chain carries TRBV4-3 and TRBJ2-1, with 12 bases fitting TRBD2. Germline CDR1 and CDR2: LGHNA and YSLEER. V was pared by 0 bases and J by 8 bases, with 11 bases of the junction left unmatched. This CDR3 has 18 residues. CDR3 sequence (DNA): TGCGCCAGCAGCCAAGATGCGGGGTCGGCTAGCGGGAGGGATGAGCAGTTCTTC. Its translation is CASSQDAGSASGRDEQFF.

The J gene is TRBJ1-1, the V gene TRBV5-1; D is uncertain. Germline CDR1 reads SGHRS; CDR2 reads YFSETQ. The CDR3 totals 13 residues. Trimming removed 0 bases from V and 4 bases from J, with 7 bases in between. DNA of the CDR3: TGCGCCAGCAGCTTGGGATGGGGCACTGAAGCTTTCTTT. The encoded protein is CASSLGWGTEAFF.

This chain uses TRBV11-3 with TRBJ1-2; TRBD1 is a possible D gene (5 bases). The CDR3 consists of 12 residues. Trimming removed 4 bases from V and 7 bases from J, with 10 bases in between. Germline V gives CDR1 SGHNT, CDR2 YENEEA. CDR3 bases: TGTGCCAGCAGCTCCTACGGGGGTGGCTACACCTTC. Amino acid sequence: CASSSYGGGYTF.

V is TRBV27 and J is TRBJ1-5, with D perhaps TRBD1 (5 bases). Germline V lookup: CDR1 MNHEY, CDR2 SMNVEV (reference sequence). This CDR3 is built from 18 residues. V lost 6 bases and J lost 0, with 21 bases in between. The CDR3 reads CASRRQTDHRYSNQPQHF. The CDR3, as DNA: TGTGCCAGCAGACGACAGACCGATCACCGATATAGCAATCAGCCCCAGCATTTT.

The chain combines TRBV2 with TRBJ2-2; 14 bases align to TRBD2. Germline CDR1 and CDR2: SNHLY and FYNNEI. The J segment lost 2 bases and the V segment lost 8 bases, leaving 4 bases of the junction unmatched. This CDR3 comprises 16 residues. The CDR3 is CASAGLAGVNTGELFF. CDR3 DNA sequence: TGTGCCAGCGCGGGACTAGCGGGGGTCAACACCGGGGAGCTGTTTTTT. The variable domain in full, with the rest retrieved from reference TRBV2 and TRBJ2-2, is EPEVTQTPSHQVTQMGQEVILRCVPISNHLYFYWYRQILGQKVEFLVSFYNNEISEKSEIFDDQFSVERPDGSNFTLKIRSTKLEDSAMYFCASAGLAGVNTGELFFGEGSRLTVL.

A single count supports this clone. The chain links TRBV5-4 to TRBJ1-2; D is possibly TRBD1 (5 bases). The CDR3 extends over 14 amino acids. Germline V CDR1 and CDR2: SGHNT, YYREEE (reference sequence). Trimming cost V 3 bases and J 3 bases, with 12 bases left between them. This CDR3 reads CASSSETADYGYTF. The CDR3 DNA reads as TGTGCCAGCAGCTCCGAGACAGCCGACTATGGCTACACCTTC.

V and J are TRBV15 and TRBJ1-3, with a tentative D call TRBD1 (5 bases). Germline V gene lookup returns CDR1 LNHNV and CDR2 YYDKDF (reference sequence). V lost 1 base and J 0 bases, leaving 13 bases between the germline ends. The CDR3 length is 17 residues. The CDR3 here is CATSRVGTDYSGNTIYF. CDR3 sequence (DNA): TGTGCCACCAGCAGAGTAGGGACGGACTACTCTGGAAACACCATATATTTT.

This chain connects TRBV7-9 to TRBJ2-3; 8 positions match TRBD1. CDR1 SEHNR and CDR2 FQNEAQ come from the germline V gene (reference sequence). CDR3 length: 17 amino acids. J lost 4 bases, V lost 1 base, and 10 bases had no gene match. For the CDR3, the DNA is TGTGCCAGCAGCTTAGGAGGGTGGACAGGGAGCGCAGATACGCAGTATTTT. It codes for CASSLGGWTGSADTQYF.

This clone was recorded only once. The V and J genes are TRBV30 and TRBJ2-3, with TRBD2 as a possible D gene (5 bases). The CDR3 loop spans 13 amino acids. Trimming pared 5 bases from V and 3 bases from J, leaving 12 bases between. Germline CDR1 GTSNPN, CDR2 SVGIG (reference sequence). CDR3 nucleotide sequence: TGTGCCTGGGGACTGCTTTGGACAGATACGCAGTATTTT. Protein product: CAWGLLWTDTQYF. The entire variable domain, with the rest obtained from reference TRBV30 and TRBJ2-3, is as follows: SQTIHQWPATLVQPVGSPLSLECTVEGTSNPNLYWYRQAAGRGLQLLFYSVGIGQISSEVPQNLSASRPQDRQFILSSKKLLLSDSGFYLCAWGLLWTDTQYFGPGTRLTVL.

J is TRBJ2-1 and V is TRBV24-1; a possible D gene is TRBD2 (6 bases). The CDR3 has 16 residues. Germline CDR1 reads KGHDR; CDR2 reads SFDVKD. V lost 4 bases, J lost 8 bases, and 20 bases lay in between. CDR3 sequence (DNA): TGTGCCACCAGTGACCCTCTTAGCGGACATGAGGATGAGCAGTTCTTC. Its translation is CATSDPLSGHEDEQFF.

This rearrangement joins TRBV6-6 to TRBJ2-1; TRBD2 aligns across 10 bases. CDR3 length: 16 amino acids. J gave up 8 bases and V 1 base, and 8 bases lay outside the gene matches. Germline loops: CDR1 MNHNY, CDR2 SVGAGI (reference sequence). CDR3: CASSYFTSGDLDEQFF. CDR3 coding DNA: TGTGCCAGCAGTTACTTCACTAGCGGGGACTTGGATGAGCAGTTCTTC.

This sequence joins TRBV30 and TRBJ2-7; no definite D call. The CDR3 loop spans 13 amino acids. The V end lost 2 bases, the J end lost 4 bases, and 12 bases lay between the germline ends. Germline assignment: CDR1 GTSNPN and CDR2 SVGIG (reference sequence). The CDR3 here is CAWSSNARYEQYF. The DNA of the CDR3 is TGTGCCTGGAGTTCAAACGCCCGATACGAGCAGTACTTC.